This T cell receptor beta chain was captured in a study of persistence of HIV-infected CD4 T cells. Study outcomes and limitations: TCR oligoclonality correlated with proviral oligoclonality in the same sorted populations. Bulk TCR data could not be restricted to HIV-1-infected CMV-responding cells.

The germline V and J ends were trimmed by 3 bases and 7 bases, with 16 bases remaining between them. Germline V gene sequence: CDR1 SGHNT, CDR2 YYREEE (reference sequence). This CDR3 spans 14 amino acids. Cells were stimulated with overlapping HIV-1 Gag 15-mer peptides. CD40L-negative CD69-negative CD45RO-high memory CD4+ T cells were sorted as populations depleted of antigen-responding cells. Stimulated PBMCs had first been depleted of CD8+ T cells. The immunoSEQ assay was version 4, run in survey mode. Template was genomic DNA at around 9.3 ng/uL, with up to about 1 ug used per sample. Profiled with immunoSEQ multiplex PCR; TCRdb holds only in-frame clones, not every one. Of roughly 35,000 clones detected, around four fifths appear once; the ten largest clones hold 0.85% to 1%. This clone was picked up a small number of times. Antigen specificity is unknown.

Source: cultured CD4+ T cells from PBMCs, taken from a patient who received antiretroviral therapy. This clonotype was sampled from an adult with HIV. The donor label of this sample is uncertain. The chain combines TRBV5-4 with TRBJ1-2, with D unclear. The CDR3 spells CASSSGANLGGYTF. The CDR3 region has the DNA TGTGCCAGCAGCTCGGGAGCCAACCTGGGTGGCTACACCTTC.